A selection of T cell receptor beta chains follows, all from one sample in a study of blood T cells in healthy people across ages. MiXCR was run by TCRdb on the 5' RACE reads, yielding one entry per CDR3 protein. The sample lists roughly 1 million distinct CDR3 sequences, about 23% occurring once. This sample also belongs to another study, concerning T cells of mothers and their children.

Sequencing was performed on blood. The receptor set was obtained from a girl aged 2 to 9 in good health. Each CDR3 is given with its conserved first and last residue. The D gene is left open where the match is weak. Some rows have no size entry. The others give once, few or many, or a class for an expanded clone.

TRBJ2-4,TRBV20-1,few,-,CSAGDLVQYF,TGCAGTGCTGGGGATTTGGTTCAGTACTTC
TRBJ2-4,TRBV2,few,-,CATHYIGDIQYF,TGTGCCACCCACTACATAGGGGACATTCAGTACTTC
TRBJ2-1,TRBV4-1,-,-,CASSPNTDTYNEHSF,TGCGCCAGCAGCCCGAATACGGATACCTACAATGAGCATTCCTTC
TRBJ1-2,TRBV29-1,-,-,CSVLDRSYGYTF,TGCAGCGTTTTGGATCGTTCTTATGGCTACACCTTC
TRBJ1-1,TRBV29-1,few,-,CSVGPIAGDRAFF,TGCAGCGTTGGTCCTATCGCCGGAGATAGGGCTTTCTTT
TRBJ1-5,TRBV12-3/TRBV12-4,-,TRBD1,CASRRQGIEGNQPQHF,TGTGCCAGCAGGAGACAGGGAATTGAGGGCAATCAGCCCCAGCATTTT
TRBJ2-3,TRBV29-1,few,-,CSVRLVTDTQYF,TGCAGCGTCCGACTTGTCACAGATACGCAGTATTTT
TRBJ2-7,TRBV28,-,-,CASRDFTDGLSYEQYF,TGTGCCAGCAGGGATTTTACGGACGGTTTATCGTACGAGCAGTACTTC
TRBJ1-1,TRBV7-2,many,-,CASSPDGLMNTEAFF,TGTGCCAGCAGCCCTGACGGACTCATGAACACTGAAGCTTTCTTT
TRBJ2-5,TRBV12-3/TRBV12-4,-,-,CASRLDQETHYF,TGTGCCAGCCGTTTAGACCAAGAGACCCACTACTTC
TRBJ2-5,TRBV29-1,-,TRBD2,CSVEELGLGFF,TGCAGCGTTGAAGAGTTGGGACTAGGGTTCTTC
TRBJ1-2,TRBV7-9,-,-,CATTPISNYGYTF,TGTGCCACCACTCCAATTTCTAACTATGGCTACACCTTC
TRBJ2-4,TRBV2,-,-,CASCGMNIQYF,TGTGCCAGCTGTGGAATGAACATTCAGTACTTC
TRBJ2-1,TRBV12-3/TRBV12-4,few,-,CASSGPLGNEQFF,TGTGCCAGCAGTGGGCCCCTGGGCAATGAGCAGTTCTTC
TRBJ2-7,TRBV18,-,TRBD2,CASSGEGSYEQYF,TGTGCCAGCTCAGGGGAGGGTTCCTACGAGCAGTACTTC
TRBJ2-5,TRBV4-2,few,-,CASSQDRTVQETQYF,TGTGCCAGCAGCCAAGATAGAACGGTTCAAGAGACCCAGTACTTC
TRBJ2-7,TRBV4-2,-,TRBD2,CASSPSGESAYEQYF,TGTGCCAGCAGCCCCAGCGGGGAGTCGGCTTACGAGCAGTACTTC
TRBJ2-5,TRBV2,few,-,CASAPLETQYF,TGTGCCAGCGCTCCGCTGGAGACCCAGTACTTC
TRBJ2-3,TRBV7-2,many,-,CASSLSRDTQYF,TGTGCCAGCAGCTTATCGAGAGATACGCAGTATTTT
TRBJ2-7,TRBV5-1,few,TRBD2,CASSLASGAGGYEQYF,TGCGCCAGCAGCTTGGCTAGCGGGGCAGGGGGTTACGAGCAGTACTTC
TRBJ2-5,TRBV7-3,-,TRBD2,CASSPMVVAGAQEQYF,TGTGCCAGCAGCCCAATGGTAGTGGCGGGAGCCCAGGAGCAGTACTTC
TRBJ2-5,TRBV9,-,-,CASSPLEGGETQYF,TGTGCCAGCAGCCCCCTGGAGGGTGGAGAGACCCAGTACTTC
TRBJ2-1,TRBV15,few,-,CATSRDPVNEQFF,TGTGCCACCAGCAGAGATCCCGTCAATGAGCAGTTCTTC
TRBJ1-1,TRBV3-1,-,TRBD1,CASSQALGGTANAEAFF,TGTGCCAGCAGCCAAGCTTTAGGAGGGACAGCGAACGCTGAAGCTTTCTTT
TRBJ1-1,TRBV4-3,few,TRBD1,CASSPEDRGFAFF,TGCGCCAGCAGCCCCGAGGACAGGGGGTTTGCTTTCTTT
TRBJ2-6,TRBV4-3,few,-,CASSQDVWGPGANVLTF,TGCGCCAGCAGCCAAGATGTCTGGGGGCCTGGGGCCAACGTCCTGACTTTC
TRBJ2-5,TRBV12-3/TRBV12-4,-,TRBD2,CASRPSGPRGGTQYF,TGTGCCAGCAGACCTTCCGGACCCCGCGGGGGAACCCAGTACTTC
TRBJ1-2,TRBV7-2,-,-,CASSPQRDYGYTF,TGTGCCAGCAGCCCCCAGAGGGACTATGGCTACACCTTC
TRBJ1-6,TRBV7-3,-,TRBD1,CASSLLRQGNSPLHF,TGTGCCAGCAGCCTCCTCCGACAGGGTAATTCACCCCTCCACTTT
TRBJ1-5,TRBV6-5,-,TRBD1,CASRTGGRNQPQHF,TGTGCCAGTCGAACAGGGGGACGCAATCAGCCCCAGCATTTT
TRBJ1-2,TRBV9,-,TRBD1,CASSVGGTGYGYTF,TGTGCCAGCAGCGTAGGGGGGACAGGGTATGGCTACACCTTC
TRBJ2-1,TRBV6-2/TRBV6-3,-,-,CASSSLLRNEQFF,TGTGCCAGCAGTTCTCTCCTGCGAAATGAGCAGTTCTTC
TRBJ2-5,TRBV3-1,few,TRBD2,CASSGTSGRVETQYF,TGTGCCAGCAGCGGGACTAGCGGGAGGGTAGAGACCCAGTACTTC
TRBJ1-5,TRBV27,-,-,CASSRGRKHF,TGTGCCAGTAGTCGAGGACGGAAGCATTTT
TRBJ2-7,TRBV27,-,-,CASTPHGAYEQYF,TGTGCCAGCACCCCTCACGGAGCCTACGAGCAGTACTTC
TRBJ2-1,TRBV24-1,-,-,CATSDFEGAYNEQFF,TGTGCCACCAGTGATTTTGAGGGGGCCTACAATGAGCAGTTCTTC
TRBJ1-4,TRBV2,-,TRBD1,CASRDRMNEKLFF,TGTGCCAGCAGGGACAGGATGAATGAAAAACTGTTTTTT
TRBJ2-1,TRBV7-9,-,-,CASSSREDEQFF,TGTGCCAGCAGCTCAAGGGAGGATGAGCAGTTCTTC
TRBJ2-7,TRBV4-1,-,-,CASSQEGASSYEQYF,TGCGCCAGCAGCCAAGAGGGGGCAAGCTCCTACGAGCAGTACTTC
TRBJ2-7,TRBV28,-,TRBD1,CASTLTGIGTYEQYF,TGTGCCAGCACCCTGACAGGGATCGGCACCTACGAGCAGTACTTC
TRBJ1-3,TRBV4-3,few,-,CASSQEEGSGNTIYF,TGCGCCAGCAGCCAAGAAGAGGGCTCTGGAAACACCATATATTTT
TRBJ2-7,TRBV7-9,many,-,CASSLSLSYEQYF,TGTGCCAGCAGTTTAAGCCTAAGCTACGAGCAGTACTTC
TRBJ2-1,TRBV4-1,few,-,CASSQRGLDNEQFF,TGCGCCAGCAGCCAACGAGGGCTCGACAATGAGCAGTTCTTC
TRBJ2-3,TRBV5-1,few,-,CASSFDSTLDTQYF,TGCGCCAGCAGCTTCGACAGTACCTTAGATACGCAGTATTTT
TRBJ2-1,TRBV15,-,TRBD1,CATSKDRATLSYNEQFF,TGTGCCACCAGCAAGGACAGGGCCACGCTCTCCTACAATGAGCAGTTCTTC
TRBJ2-3,TRBV20-1,-,TRBD1,CSATGEISTDTQYF,TGCAGTGCAACAGGGGAGATCAGCACAGATACGCAGTATTTT
TRBJ2-5,TRBV2,-,TRBD1,CASSARTGTQYF,TGTGCCAGCAGTGCCCGGACAGGGACCCAGTACTTC
TRBJ2-1,TRBV20-1,-,-,CSAIATRGGDNEQFF,TGCAGTGCCATAGCCACCCGAGGGGGGGACAATGAGCAGTTCTTC
TRBJ2-1,TRBV12-3/TRBV12-4,-,-,CASSLGPNSSQFF,TGTGCCAGCAGTTTAGGGCCGAATTCTTCACAGTTCTTC
TRBJ1-1,TRBV11-3,-,-,CASSSSPGTEAFF,TGTGCCAGCAGCTCATCGCCCGGGACGGAAGCTTTCTTT
TRBJ2-2,TRBV7-9,-,-,CASSFFRTANTGELFF,TGTGCCAGCAGCTTTTTTAGGACCGCGAACACCGGGGAGCTGTTTTTT
TRBJ2-3,TRBV13,-,TRBD1,CASLLQGENTDTQYF,TGTGCCAGCCTGCTTCAGGGGGAAAACACAGATACGCAGTATTTT
TRBJ1-1,TRBV13,few,-,CASSPGARTEAFF,TGTGCCAGCAGTCCGGGGGCGCGTACTGAAGCTTTCTTT
TRBJ1-3,TRBV29-1,-,TRBD1,CSAALGTGGLSSGNTIYF,TGCAGCGCGGCCTTGGGGACAGGGGGCCTTTCCTCTGGAAACACCATATATTTT
TRBJ2-7,TRBV29-1,-,-,CSVVGTNSYEQYF,TGCAGCGTTGTCGGGACAAACTCCTACGAGCAGTACTTC
TRBJ1-1,TRBV6-5,-,-,CASSVRDAEAFF,TGTGCCAGCAGTGTACGGGACGCTGAAGCTTTCTTT
TRBJ2-5,TRBV28,-,-,CASSLEQATQETQYF,TGTGCCAGCAGTTTAGAACAGGCTACACAAGAGACCCAGTACTTC
TRBJ1-1,TRBV12-3/TRBV12-4,few,-,CASNRGLPSGAEAFF,TGTGCCAGCAACCGAGGACTACCCTCGGGCGCTGAAGCTTTCTTT
TRBJ2-1,TRBV19,-,-,CASSWGGANNEQFF,TGTGCCAGTAGTTGGGGGGGGGCTAACAATGAGCAGTTCTTC
TRBJ1-4,TRBV7-9,-,TRBD1,CASSFKGQRNEKLFF,TGTGCCAGCAGCTTCAAGGGACAGCGTAATGAAAAACTGTTTTTT